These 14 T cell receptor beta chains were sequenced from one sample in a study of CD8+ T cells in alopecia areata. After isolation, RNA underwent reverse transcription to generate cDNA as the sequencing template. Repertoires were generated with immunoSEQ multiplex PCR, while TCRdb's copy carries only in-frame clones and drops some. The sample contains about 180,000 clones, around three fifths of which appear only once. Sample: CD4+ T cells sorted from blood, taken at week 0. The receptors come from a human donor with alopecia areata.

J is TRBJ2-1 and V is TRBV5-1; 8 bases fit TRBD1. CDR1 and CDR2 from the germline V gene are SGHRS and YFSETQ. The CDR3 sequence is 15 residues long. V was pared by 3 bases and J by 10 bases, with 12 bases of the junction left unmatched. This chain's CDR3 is CASSSDRGLSVEQFF. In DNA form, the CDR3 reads TGCGCCAGCAGCTCAGACAGGGGCCTAAGTGTAGAGCAGTTCTTC. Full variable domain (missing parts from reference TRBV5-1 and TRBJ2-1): KAGVTQTPRYLIKTRGQQVTLSCSPISGHRSVSWYQQTPGQGLQFLFEYFSETQRNKGNFPGRFSGRQFSNSRSEMNVSTLELGDSALYLCASSSDRGLSVEQFFGPGTRLTVL.

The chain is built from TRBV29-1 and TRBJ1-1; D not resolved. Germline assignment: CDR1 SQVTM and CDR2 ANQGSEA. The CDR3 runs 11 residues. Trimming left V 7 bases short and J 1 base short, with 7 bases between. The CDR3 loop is CSGTENTEAFF. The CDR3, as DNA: TGCAGCGGTACAGAGAACACTGAAGCTTTCTTT.

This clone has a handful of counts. This CDR3 is CASSGFSAGGTDTQYF. In nucleotides, the CDR3 is TGTGCCAGCAGTGGGTTCTCAGCGGGGGGCACAGATACGCAGTATTTT. This chain links TRBV11-2 with TRBJ2-3; TRBD2 matches at 8 bases. The CDR3 runs to 16 residues. With 6 bases clipped from V and 1 base from J, the junction kept 9 bases outside the gene matches. Germline V gene sequence: CDR1 SGHAT, CDR2 FQNNGV. Using reference TRBV11-2 and TRBJ2-3 for the parts outside the CDR3, the full variable domain is EAGVAQSPRYKIIEKRQSVAFWCNPISGHATLYWYQQILGQGPKLLIQFQNNGVVDDSQLPKDRFSAERLKGVDSTLKIQPAKLEDSAVYLCASSGFSAGGTDTQYFGPGTRLTVL.

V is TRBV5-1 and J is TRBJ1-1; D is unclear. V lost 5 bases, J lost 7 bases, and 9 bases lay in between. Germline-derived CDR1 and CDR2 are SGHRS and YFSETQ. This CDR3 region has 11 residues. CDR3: CASRGESEAFF. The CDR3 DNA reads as TGCGCCAGCAGGGGAGAGAGTGAAGCTTTCTTT.

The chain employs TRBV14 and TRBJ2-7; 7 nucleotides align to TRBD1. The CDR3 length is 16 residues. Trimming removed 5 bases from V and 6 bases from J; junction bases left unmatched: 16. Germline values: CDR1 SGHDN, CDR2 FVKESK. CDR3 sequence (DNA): TGTGCCAGCAGCGCAACGTTCGGACAGGCAAATTTCGAGCAGTACTTC. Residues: CASSATFGQANFEQYF.

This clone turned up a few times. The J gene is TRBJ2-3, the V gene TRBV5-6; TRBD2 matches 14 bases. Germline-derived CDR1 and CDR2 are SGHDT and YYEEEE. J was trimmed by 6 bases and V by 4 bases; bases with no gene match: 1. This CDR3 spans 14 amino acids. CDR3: CASSGTSGGDTQYF. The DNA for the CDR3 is TGTGCCAGCAGCGGGACTAGCGGGGGTGATACGCAGTATTTT. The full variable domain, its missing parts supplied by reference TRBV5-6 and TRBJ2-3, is DAGVTQSPTHLIKTRGQQVTLRCSPKSGHDTVSWYQQALGQGPQFIFQYYEEEERQRGNFPDRFSGHQFPNYSSELNVNALLLGDSALYLCASSGTSGGDTQYFGPGTRLTVL.

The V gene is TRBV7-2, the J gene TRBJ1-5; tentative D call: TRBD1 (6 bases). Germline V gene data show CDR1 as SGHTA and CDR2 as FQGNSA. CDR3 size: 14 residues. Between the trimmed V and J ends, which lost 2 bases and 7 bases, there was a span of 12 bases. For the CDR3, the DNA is TGTGCCAGCAGCTTACAGGGGATGGGACAGCCCCAGCATTTT. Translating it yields CASSLQGMGQPQHF.

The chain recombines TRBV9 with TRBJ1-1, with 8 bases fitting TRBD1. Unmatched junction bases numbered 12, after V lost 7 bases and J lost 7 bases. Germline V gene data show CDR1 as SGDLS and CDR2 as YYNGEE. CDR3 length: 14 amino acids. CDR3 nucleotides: TGTGCCAGCCCCAGGGGCAGGGGGCCTGGTGAAGCTTTCTTT. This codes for CASPRGRGPGEAFF.

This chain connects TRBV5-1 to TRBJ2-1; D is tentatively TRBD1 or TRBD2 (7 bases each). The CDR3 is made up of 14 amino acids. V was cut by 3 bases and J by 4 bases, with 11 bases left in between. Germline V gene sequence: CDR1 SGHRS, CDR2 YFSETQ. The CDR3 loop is CASSSGGQYNEQFF. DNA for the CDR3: TGCGCCAGCAGCTCGGGGGGACAGTACAATGAGCAGTTCTTC.

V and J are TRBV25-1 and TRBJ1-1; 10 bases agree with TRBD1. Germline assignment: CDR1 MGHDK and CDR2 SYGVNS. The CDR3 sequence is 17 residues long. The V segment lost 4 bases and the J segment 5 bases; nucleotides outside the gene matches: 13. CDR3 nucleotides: TGTGCCAGCAGTGCCCTCCCCGGGACAGGGGCCGGGACTGAAGCTTTCTTT. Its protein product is CASSALPGTGAGTEAFF. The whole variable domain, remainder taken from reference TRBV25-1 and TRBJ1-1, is EADIYQTPRYLVIGTGKKITLECSQTMGHDKMYWYQQDPGMELHLIHYSYGVNSTEKGDLSSESTVSRIRTEHFPLTLESARPSHTSQYLCASSALPGTGAGTEAFFGQGTRLTVV.

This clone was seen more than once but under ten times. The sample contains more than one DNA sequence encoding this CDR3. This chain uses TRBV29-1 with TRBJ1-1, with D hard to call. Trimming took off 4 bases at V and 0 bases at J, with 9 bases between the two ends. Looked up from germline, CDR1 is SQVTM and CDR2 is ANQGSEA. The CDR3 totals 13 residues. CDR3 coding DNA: TGCAGCGTTGTTCGAGTGATGAACACTGAAGCTTTCTTT. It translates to CSVVRVMNTEAFF.

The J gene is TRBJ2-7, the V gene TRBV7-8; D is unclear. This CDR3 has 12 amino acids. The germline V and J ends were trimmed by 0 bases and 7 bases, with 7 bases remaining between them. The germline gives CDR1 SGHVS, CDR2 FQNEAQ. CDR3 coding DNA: TGTGCCAGCAGCTTAGCCAGCTTAGAGCAGTACTTC. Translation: CASSLASLEQYF.

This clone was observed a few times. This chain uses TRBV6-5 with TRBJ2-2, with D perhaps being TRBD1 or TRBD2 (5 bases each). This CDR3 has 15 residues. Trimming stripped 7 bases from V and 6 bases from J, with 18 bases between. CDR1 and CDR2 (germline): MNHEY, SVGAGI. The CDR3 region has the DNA TGTGCCAGCAAGTATAACAGGAGGTCGGCCGGGGAGCTGTTTTTT. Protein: CASKYNRRSAGELFF.

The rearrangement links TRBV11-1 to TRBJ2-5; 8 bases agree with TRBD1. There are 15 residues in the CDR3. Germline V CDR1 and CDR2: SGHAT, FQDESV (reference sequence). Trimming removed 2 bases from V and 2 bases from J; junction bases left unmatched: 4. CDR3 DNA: TGTGCCAGCAGCTTACAGGGGGCAGGACAAGAGACCCAGTACTTC. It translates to CASSLQGAGQETQYF.